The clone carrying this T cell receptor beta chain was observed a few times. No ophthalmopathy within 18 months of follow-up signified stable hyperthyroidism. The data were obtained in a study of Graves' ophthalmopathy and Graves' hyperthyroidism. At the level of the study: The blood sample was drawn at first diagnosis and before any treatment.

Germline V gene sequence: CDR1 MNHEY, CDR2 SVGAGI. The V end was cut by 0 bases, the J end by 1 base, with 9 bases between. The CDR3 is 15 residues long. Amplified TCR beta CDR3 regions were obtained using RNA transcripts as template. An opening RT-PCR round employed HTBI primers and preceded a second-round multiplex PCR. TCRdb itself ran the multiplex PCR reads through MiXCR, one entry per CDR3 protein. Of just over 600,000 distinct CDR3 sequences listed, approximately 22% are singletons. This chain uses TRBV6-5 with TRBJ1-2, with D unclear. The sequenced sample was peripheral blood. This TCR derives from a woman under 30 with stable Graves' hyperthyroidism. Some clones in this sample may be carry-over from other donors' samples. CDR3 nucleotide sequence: TGTGCCAGCAGTTACTCCCATGGACTTAACTATGGCTACACCTTC. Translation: CASSYSHGLNYGYTF.